The source of this TCR beta chain is a study of blood T cell repertoires in COVID-19. Background on the study: Some COVID-19 samples were acute and others convalescent; all came from the United States, Italy and Spain. Sample material is recorded as cDNA or gDNA derived from T cells, B-cell-depleted T cells, or PBMCs.

Trimming took 3 bases from V and 8 from J; bases not matched to a gene: 6. Germline V CDR1 and CDR2: LNHDA, SQIVND (reference sequence). This CDR3 contains 13 residues. The method was immunoSEQ multiplex PCR; TCRdb's version includes in-frame clones alone and lacks a portion of them. The sample shows 170,000 or so clones, 85% to 90% of them seen only once. Sequencing input: peripheral blood. The source of this sequence is a woman in her late teens or twenties who had recovered from COVID-19. This chain links TRBV19 with TRBJ1-2; 7 bases align to TRBD1. In nucleotides, the CDR3 is TGTGCCAGTAGTATCACAGGGGAGAACGGCTACACCTTC. It codes for CASSITGENGYTF. The variable domain in full, with the rest retrieved from reference TRBV19 and TRBJ1-2, is DGGITQSPKYLFRKEGQNVTLSCEQNLNHDAMYWYRQDPGQGLRLIYYSQIVNDFQKGDIAEGYSVSREKKESFPLTVTSAQKNPTAFYLCASSITGENGYTFGSGTRLTVV.